These T cell receptor beta chains were read from a single sample in a study of CD8+CD57+ T cells in acquired aplastic anemia. A single record per CDR3 protein comes from TCRdb applying MiXCR to the reads. The sample includes about 180,000 distinct CDR3 sequences, 40% to 55% of them seen just once. The specimen sequenced was sorted CD4+, CD8+, or CD8+CD57+ T cells (not recorded which) from PBMCs. The receptors here all came from a human donor in good health. The CDR3 runs from the conserved cysteine through the conserved F or W. The order of the fields is D gene, J gene, V gene, clone size, CDR3 DNA, CDR3 protein. The D gene is left open where the match is weak. Rows give clone size only sometimes, using once, few, many, or a class for an expanded clone.

D gene: .; J gene: TRBJ1-6; V gene: TRBV20-1; clone size: .; CDR3 DNA: TGCAGTGCTAGAGTAGGGGATAAGAATTCACCCCTCCACTTT; CDR3 protein: CSARVGDKNSPLHF
D gene: .; J gene: TRBJ1-2; V gene: TRBV5-1; clone size: few; CDR3 DNA: TGCGCCAGCAGCTTGGCCCGCCCAGGGGCGAACTATGGCTACACCTTC; CDR3 protein: CASSLARPGANYGYTF
D gene: TRBD1; J gene: TRBJ2-5; V gene: TRBV5-8; clone size: many; CDR3 DNA: TGTGCCACCCGACCCGGGACAGTGAGACAAGAGACCCAGTACTTC; CDR3 protein: CATRPGTVRQETQYF
D gene: .; J gene: TRBJ1-1; V gene: TRBV6-1; clone size: many; CDR3 DNA: TGTGCCAGCAGAGATGGGGGGAGTGGGACTGAAGCTTTCTTT; CDR3 protein: CASRDGGSGTEAFF
D gene: TRBD1; J gene: TRBJ1-2; V gene: TRBV7-2; clone size: .; CDR3 DNA: TGTGCCAGCAGCTTATCAGGGGGCGACGGCTACACCTTC; CDR3 protein: CASSLSGGDGYTF
D gene: TRBD2; J gene: TRBJ2-1; V gene: TRBV20-1; clone size: many; CDR3 DNA: TGCAGTGCTAGGGATACGGCTAGCGGGAGACCTAGCTCCTACAATGAGCAGTTCTTC; CDR3 protein: CSARDTASGRPSSYNEQFF
D gene: .; J gene: TRBJ2-5; V gene: TRBV7-9; clone size: .; CDR3 DNA: TGTGCCAGCAGTCGGGACAAGAAAGAGACCCAGTACTTC; CDR3 protein: CASSRDKKETQYF
D gene: TRBD2; J gene: TRBJ2-2; V gene: TRBV11-2; clone size: many; CDR3 DNA: TGTGCCAGCAGCTTCACTGCGGGAGACGTCACCGGGGAGCTGTTTTTT; CDR3 protein: CASSFTAGDVTGELFF
D gene: .; J gene: TRBJ2-2; V gene: TRBV7-9; clone size: .; CDR3 DNA: TGTGCCAGCAGCTGGCAGGGCCACACCGGGGAGCTGTTTTTT; CDR3 protein: CASSWQGHTGELFF
D gene: .; J gene: TRBJ2-7; V gene: TRBV5-1; clone size: .; CDR3 DNA: TGCGCCAGCAGCCCGACTATAGGGGACGAGCAGTACTTC; CDR3 protein: CASSPTIGDEQYF
D gene: TRBD1; J gene: TRBJ1-2; V gene: TRBV5-4; clone size: once; CDR3 DNA: TGTGCCAGCAGCTTGGCCGGGACAGGGGGGAGGGACTATGGCTACACCTTC; CDR3 protein: CASSLAGTGGRDYGYTF
D gene: .; J gene: TRBJ1-5; V gene: TRBV6-5; clone size: many; CDR3 DNA: TGTGCCAGCAGTTACGGGCCCGGTCAGCCCCAGCATTTT; CDR3 protein: CASSYGPGQPQHF
D gene: .; J gene: TRBJ1-2; V gene: TRBV20-1; clone size: .; CDR3 DNA: TGCAGTGCTAGAGACAGGGGTTCTCTACTCGATAACTATGGCTACACCTTC; CDR3 protein: CSARDRGSLLDNYGYTF
D gene: TRBD1; J gene: TRBJ1-2; V gene: TRBV4-1; clone size: .; CDR3 DNA: TGCGCCAGCAGCCTAGACGGACAGGGTGACTATGGCTACACCTTC; CDR3 protein: CASSLDGQGDYGYTF
D gene: .; J gene: TRBJ1-2; V gene: TRBV24-1; clone size: .; CDR3 DNA: TGTGCCACCAGAGAGGGGGCTAACTATGGCTACACCTTC; CDR3 protein: CATREGANYGYTF
D gene: .; J gene: TRBJ2-7; V gene: TRBV7-9; clone size: .; CDR3 DNA: TGTGCCAGCAGCTTAGGCCAGGGAAACATCTACGAGCAGTACTTC; CDR3 protein: CASSLGQGNIYEQYF
D gene: .; J gene: TRBJ1-1; V gene: TRBV7-9; clone size: .; CDR3 DNA: TGTGCCAGCAGCTTTCCCCGAGACACTGAAGCTTTCTTT; CDR3 protein: CASSFPRDTEAFF
D gene: TRBD1; J gene: TRBJ2-7; V gene: TRBV2; clone size: many; CDR3 DNA: TGTGCCAGCAGGGGACAGGGGCGGTGGGAGCAGTACTTC; CDR3 protein: CASRGQGRWEQYF
D gene: .; J gene: TRBJ2-6; V gene: TRBV20-1; clone size: .; CDR3 DNA: TGCAGTGCCGACGACAGTGAAAGTAGATCTGGGGCCAACGTCCTGACTTTC; CDR3 protein: CSADDSESRSGANVLTF
D gene: .; J gene: TRBJ2-2; V gene: TRBV13; clone size: many; CDR3 DNA: TGTGCCAGCAGCCCCCGTCGGGCAGGGACGGCCGGGGAGCTGTTTTTT; CDR3 protein: CASSPRRAGTAGELFF
D gene: TRBD1; J gene: TRBJ2-7; V gene: TRBV4-2; clone size: .; CDR3 DNA: TGTGCCAGCAGCCCGGACAGGGGGAACTACGAGCAGTACTTC; CDR3 protein: CASSPDRGNYEQYF
D gene: TRBD1; J gene: TRBJ2-7; V gene: TRBV9; clone size: .; CDR3 DNA: TGTGCCAGCAGCCCGCGGGACAGGGTAGACGAGCAGTACTTC; CDR3 protein: CASSPRDRVDEQYF
D gene: .; J gene: TRBJ2-7; V gene: TRBV15; clone size: few; CDR3 DNA: TGTGCCACCAGCAGAGACAGGGAGTCCTACGAGCAGTACTTC; CDR3 protein: CATSRDRESYEQYF
D gene: .; J gene: TRBJ1-2; V gene: TRBV2; clone size: .; CDR3 DNA: TGTGCCAGCAGTGAAGGAAGGGCGTTTTATGGCTACACCTTC; CDR3 protein: CASSEGRAFYGYTF
D gene: .; J gene: TRBJ2-3; V gene: TRBV7-2; clone size: .; CDR3 DNA: TGTGCCACGTCTATAACAGATACGCAGTATTTT; CDR3 protein: CATSITDTQYF
D gene: .; J gene: TRBJ2-7; V gene: TRBV7-9; clone size: many; CDR3 DNA: TGTGCCAGCAGCAAGACCGGGGGAAGTATCTCCTACGAGCAGTACTTC; CDR3 protein: CASSKTGGSISYEQYF
D gene: TRBD2; J gene: TRBJ2-7; V gene: TRBV20-1; clone size: few; CDR3 DNA: TGCAGTGCTAGAGATACGGCTAGCGGGGTCGACGAGCAGTACTTC; CDR3 protein: CSARDTASGVDEQYF
D gene: .; J gene: TRBJ2-7; V gene: TRBV30; clone size: .; CDR3 DNA: TGTGCCTGGACTCCTCCCCCGCAGGGCACCTACGAGCAGTACTTC; CDR3 protein: CAWTPPPQGTYEQYF